These T cell receptor beta chains were read from a single sample in a study of cytomegalovirus exposure and HLA in healthy donors. The table came from immunoSEQ multiplex PCR; TCRdb's copy has only in-frame clones and leaves some out. The data contain some 100,000 clones, 65% to 85% of them singletons. The sequencing sample was made of PBMCs. These receptors were taken from a woman in her 40s in good health and CMV-seronegative. Both conserved end residues are part of each CDR3. A D gene is named only where the DNA matches it firmly. Clone size is not always given. Where it is, it says once, few, many or a class for expanded clones.

>-|TRBV7-9|TRBJ1-2|-
TGTGCCAGCAGCTTAGAAGCCTATGGCTACACCTTC
CASSLEAYGYTF
>TRBD2|TRBV6-6|TRBJ2-1|-
TGTGCCAGCAGTTGGGCTAGCGGGGGCAATGAGCAGTTCTTC
CASSWASGGNEQFF
>TRBD2|TRBV7-3|TRBJ2-1|once
TGTGCCAGCAGCTTGGGACTAGTATCCTACAATGAGCAGTTCTTC
CASSLGLVSYNEQFF
>-|TRBV29-1|TRBJ2-1|few
TGCAGCGTTGAAGTGGTTCGCGGCTCCTACAATGAGCAGTTCTTC
CSVEVVRGSYNEQFF
>-|TRBV9|TRBJ2-2|-
TGTGCCAGCAGCGTAGCGGCCGGGGAGCTGTTTTTT
CASSVAAGELFF
>-|TRBV7-2|TRBJ1-5|-
TGTGCCAGCAGCTTAGGGCCGTTCAATCAGCCCCAGCATTTT
CASSLGPFNQPQHF
>-|TRBV30|TRBJ1-6|-
TGTGCCTGGACTCCTCAGGGTACCTATAATTCCCCCCTCCACTTT
CAWTPQGTYNSPLHF
>-|TRBV5-1|TRBJ1-2|few
TGCGCCAGCAGCCCGGGGAGGGGCGGCTATGGCTACACCTTC
CASSPGRGGYGYTF
>TRBD1|TRBV28|TRBJ2-3|once
TGTGCCAGCAGTTTGACAGGGCTTAGCACAGATACGCAGTATTTT
CASSLTGLSTDTQYF
>TRBD2|TRBV2|TRBJ2-2|few
TGTGCCAGCAGTGAAGTTCTTGGACTAGCGGGAGGGGAGCTGTTTTTT
CASSEVLGLAGGELFF
>-|TRBV5-6|TRBJ2-7|-
TGTGCCAGCAGCCCGCCCCAGGGCTACGAGCAGTACTTC
CASSPPQGYEQYF
>TRBD2|TRBV4-1|TRBJ2-5|-
TGCGCCAGCAGCCAGGAGCGGGGAAGGGAGACCCAGTACTTC
CASSQERGRETQYF
>-|TRBV1|TRBJ2-3|-
TGCACCAGCAGCCAAGAGAGTGTAATAGCGGGAATTGGCAGCACAGATACGCAGTATTTT
CTSSQESVIAGIGSTDTQYF
>TRBD2|TRBV28|TRBJ2-5|few
TGTGCCAGCTTTAATTCGGGACTAGCGGGAGCGGGGACCCAGTACTTC
CASFNSGLAGAGTQYF
>TRBD1|TRBV11-2|TRBJ1-6|-
TGTGCCAGCAGCCCTAGGACAGGGAGACTCGGTGGGGATTCACCCCTCCACTTT
CASSPRTGRLGGDSPLHF
>TRBD1|TRBV2|TRBJ2-7|-
TGTGCCAGCAGTGAACAATTGGTGTGGGGACAGTTAACCTACGAGCAGTACTTC
CASSEQLVWGQLTYEQYF
>TRBD2|TRBV11-2|TRBJ2-7|-
TGTGCCAGCAGCTTAGATCGCAGCACTAGCGGGGGGTACGAGCAGTACTTC
CASSLDRSTSGGYEQYF
>-|TRBV7-2|TRBJ2-7|-
TGTGCCAGCAGCTTAGAGACAGACTACGAGCAGTACTTC
CASSLETDYEQYF
>-|TRBV4-3|TRBJ1-1|-
TGCGCCAGCAGCCAAGTTCGCCTTGCCGTGGAGGCTTTCTTT
CASSQVRLAVEAFF
>TRBD1|TRBV13|TRBJ2-3|-
TGTGCCAGCAGCCGAATAACCGGGACAGAGGGCTCCGATACGCAGTATTTT
CASSRITGTEGSDTQYF
>-|TRBV7-3|TRBJ2-4|-
TGTGCCAGCAGCTCCTCGCACTCGGGGGACATTCAGTACTTC
CASSSSHSGDIQYF
>TRBD2|TRBV4-1|TRBJ2-4|-
TGCGCCAGCAGCCAAGAACAAGCGGGAGATCGGGTCAAAAACATTCAGTACTTC
CASSQEQAGDRVKNIQYF
>TRBD1|TRBV28|TRBJ1-5|-
TGTGCCAGCAGCCGACAGGGGGGAAATCAGCCCCAGCATTTT
CASSRQGGNQPQHF
>TRBD2|TRBV7-3|TRBJ2-1|once
TGTGCCAGCAGTATGCTAGCGGGGGGTTACAATGAGCAGTTCTTC
CASSMLAGGYNEQFF
>-|TRBV30|TRBJ1-1|-
TGTGCCTGGCGATGGGGGCCGAACACTGAAGCTTTCTTT
CAWRWGPNTEAFF
>TRBD1|TRBV4-1|TRBJ1-1|-
TGCGCCAGCAGCCAAGATCGAAGAGACAGGGGGCTCGGGAACACTGAAGCTTTCTTT
CASSQDRRDRGLGNTEAFF
>TRBD1|TRBV9|TRBJ1-1|-
TGTGCCAGCAGCAAAAACCCGACAGGGGGGACTGAAGCTTTCTTT
CASSKNPTGGTEAFF
>-|TRBV10-1|TRBJ2-2|-
TGCGCCAGCAGGCCCGGGACAAACACCGGGGAGCTGTTTTTT
CASRPGTNTGELFF
>-|TRBV7-9|TRBJ2-4|-
TGTTCCAGCAGCTTTCCCCAGGGGGGCAAAAACATTCAGTACTTC
CSSSFPQGGKNIQYF
>-|TRBV14|TRBJ2-7|-
TGTGCCAGCAGCCAAGATGTTGGCGTTTACTACGAGCAGTACTTC
CASSQDVGVYYEQYF
>-|TRBV7-9|TRBJ1-1|-
TGTTCCAGCAGCTTAGAAATCGGCACTGAAGCTTTCTTT
CSSSLEIGTEAFF
>-|TRBV6-1|TRBJ2-2|-
TGTGCCAGCAGCGGGATCAGTGCGAACACCGGGGAGCTGTTTTTT
CASSGISANTGELFF
>-|TRBV30|TRBJ2-4|-
TGTGCCTGGAGTGTCGGAGGCATTCAGTACTTC
CAWSVGGIQYF
>-|TRBV4-3|TRBJ2-6|-
TGCGCCAGCAGCCAGGACAACTCTGGGGCCAACGTCCTGACTTTC
CASSQDNSGANVLTF
>-|TRBV30|TRBJ1-2|-
TGTGCCTGGAGTGTACCTGAGGGTATTGGTGGCTACACCTTC
CAWSVPEGIGGYTF
>-|TRBV27|TRBJ1-6|-
TGTGCCAGCAGTTTAGAGGCGGTGGGTAATTCACCCCTCCACTTT
CASSLEAVGNSPLHF
>-|TRBV18|TRBJ1-3|few
TGTGCCAGCTCACAACCGGGACATTCTGGCTCTGGAAACACCATATATTTT
CASSQPGHSGSGNTIYF
>-|TRBV30|TRBJ1-5|-
TGTGCCTGGCAACCAACAGGGTCTCAGCCCCAGCATTTT
CAWQPTGSQPQHF
>-|TRBV4-1|TRBJ1-1|-
TGCGCCAGCAGCCACTCCGACAGTTCGAACACTGAAGCTTTCTTT
CASSHSDSSNTEAFF
>-|TRBV7-9|TRBJ2-1|-
TGTGCCAGCACTGAGTGGGAGGTATCTAGCTCCTACAATGAGCAGTTCTTC
CASTEWEVSSSYNEQFF
>-|TRBV7-2|TRBJ1-6|-
TGTGCCAGCAGCTTAGCATCCGGGGTACGATCACCCCTCCACTTT
CASSLASGVRSPLHF
>-|TRBV19|TRBJ2-5|-
TGTGCCACCGGAACAGGAGCCCAAGAGACCCAGTACTTC
CATGTGAQETQYF
>-|TRBV6-4|TRBJ1-1|-
TGTGCCAGCAGTGAACGGGAGGGTACCCCGAACACTGAAGCTTTCTTT
CASSEREGTPNTEAFF
>-|TRBV7-6|TRBJ1-5|-
TGTGCCAGCAGCCCCGGGACTAACTATCAGCCCCAGCATTTT
CASSPGTNYQPQHF
>TRBD1|TRBV6-1|TRBJ2-2|-
TGTGCCAGCAGTGGGGGACAGGGGTTCGGGGAGCTGTTTTTT
CASSGGQGFGELFF